What follows are 17 T cell receptor beta chains derived from one specimen sequenced in a study of blood T cell repertoires in COVID-19 (TCRdb year 2020). Libraries were prepared through the immunoSEQ multiplex PCR assay. In its TCRdb copy, this immuneACCESS table keeps in-frame sequences only and misses some clones. Where compared with another copy, unresolved V genes explain less than half of these, and the others have no known cause. In this sample the table shows some 250,000 clones, around four fifths of which occur a single time. Roughly 4% of the sample is held by the ten biggest clonotypes. Sequencing was performed on peripheral blood. These receptors all come from a man aged 55 to 70 with acute or convalescent COVID-19.

The chain joins TRBV18 to TRBJ2-1; TRBD1 agrees at 8 bases. Germline CDR1 reads KGHSH; CDR2 reads LQKENI. Trimming at V came to 0 bases and at J to 0 bases, leaving 7 bases not matched to a gene. CDR3 size: 18 residues. Written as DNA, the CDR3 is TGTGCCAGCTCACCACCGAACAGGGGGTTTGGCTCCTACAATGAGCAGTTCTTC. As protein: CASSPPNRGFGSYNEQFF.

The chain employs TRBV7-9 and TRBJ1-2, with TRBD1 identical over 7 bases. After removal of 5 bases from V and 0 bases from J, the junction contained 6 bases not matched to a gene. Germline assignment: CDR1 SEHNR and CDR2 FQNEAQ (reference sequence). This CDR3 is 15 amino acids long. The CDR3 DNA reads as TGTGCCAGCAGCCCCGTGGACAGGCCTAACTATGGCTACACCTTC. Translated, it gives CASSPVDRPNYGYTF.

This chain links TRBV15 with TRBJ2-5; possibly TRBD2 for D (5 bases). CDR1 and CDR2 from the germline V gene are LNHNV and YYDKDF (reference sequence). The V end lost 10 bases, the J end lost 0 bases, and 15 bases lay between the germline ends. This CDR3 is built from 14 residues. In nucleotides, the CDR3 is TGTGCCAAATCGAGGGCCGAGTACCAAGAGACCCAGTACTTC. Amino acids: CAKSRAEYQETQYF.

The chain couples TRBV27 to TRBJ2-7; D is perhaps TRBD2 (5 bases). The germline CDR1 and CDR2 sequences are MNHEY and SMNVEV (reference sequence). Deletions cut 6 bases from V and 3 bases from J, with 18 bases between. The length of the CDR3 is 15 residues. CDR3 DNA sequence: TGTGCCAGCAGCCGTGAAGGGCCTAGCCACTACGAGCAGTACTTC. Its translation: CASSREGPSHYEQYF.

The rearrangement links TRBV10-3 to TRBJ1-2; D possibly corresponds to TRBD1 (5 bases). Germline V CDR1 and CDR2: ENHRY, SYGVKD. Trimming removed 1 base at V and 5 bases at J, with 11 bases between. CDR3 length: 14 amino acids. The CDR3 reads CAISEFQGRYGYTF. In nucleotides, the CDR3 is TGTGCCATCAGTGAGTTCCAGGGAAGGTATGGCTACACCTTC.

The chain carries TRBV7-3 and TRBJ2-3, with TRBD2 as a possible D gene (6 bases). CDR1 is SGHTA, CDR2 FQGTGA, per germline. V was cut by 3 bases and J by 4 bases, with 11 bases left in between. The CDR3 loop spans 14 amino acids. CDR3 residues: CASSLGGGPDTQYF. CDR3 bases: TGTGCCAGCAGCTTGGGGGGTGGACCAGATACGCAGTATTTT.

The CDR3 protein is CASSLIDQPQHF. CDR3 in DNA: TGTGCCAGCAGCTTGATCGATCAGCCCCAGCATTTT. The V gene is TRBV5-5, the J gene TRBJ1-5; D is uncertain. This CDR3 contains 12 residues. The germline V gene has CDR1 SGHKS and CDR2 YYEKEE (reference sequence). V was trimmed by 1 base and J by 5 bases, leaving 4 bases between them.

The V and J genes are TRBV2 and TRBJ2-1; 7 bases match TRBD1. With 6 bases clipped from V and 10 bases from J, the junction kept 12 bases outside the gene matches. The CDR3 loop spans 14 amino acids. CDR1 and CDR2 from the germline V gene are SNHLY and FYNNEI. The CDR3, as DNA: TGTGCCAGCAGACCTAGGACAGGAGCTTCGGAGCAGTTCTTC. Protein sequence: CASRPRTGASEQFF.

This chain joins TRBV18 and TRBJ1-1; a possible D gene is TRBD1 (5 bases). Looked up from germline, CDR1 is KGHSH and CDR2 is LQKENI. The CDR3 has 15 amino acids. V lost 3 bases to trimming and J lost 1 base, with 12 bases between them. The CDR3 nucleotides are TGTGCCAGCTCACCTGGAGCGGGGCCGAACACTGAAGCTTTCTTT. Protein: CASSPGAGPNTEAFF.

This chain joins TRBV2 and TRBJ1-5, with 7 nucleotides matching TRBD1. The germline V gene has CDR1 SNHLY and CDR2 FYNNEI. The length of the CDR3 is 15 residues. V lost 4 bases and J lost 3; bases outside the gene matches: 6. This CDR3 reads CASSVDRVSNQPQHF. CDR3 sequence (DNA): TGTGCCAGCAGTGTCGACAGGGTCTCCAATCAGCCCCAGCATTTT.

The chain couples TRBV11-2 to TRBJ2-7; 7 nucleotides line up with TRBD2. The V segment lost 7 bases and the J segment 6 bases; nucleotides outside the gene matches: 9. CDR1 is SGHAT and CDR2 is FQNNGV in the germline V gene. The CDR3 spans 13 residues. In DNA form, the CDR3 reads TGTGCCAGCAAGGAGTGGCTAGCGGCCGAGCAGTACTTC. This codes for CASKEWLAAEQYF.

This clone was picked up one time. The DNA of the CDR3 is TGTGCCAGCAGCTTTTACGGACTAGCGGGGACCGGGGAGCTGTTTTTT. Translation: CASSFYGLAGTGELFF. The J gene is TRBJ2-2, the V gene TRBV6-6; 12 nucleotides agree with TRBD2. The CDR3 is 16 amino acids. Germline V gives CDR1 MNHNY, CDR2 SVGAGI (reference sequence). Losses at the gene ends were 6 bases for V and 5 bases for J; bases not matched to a gene: 7.

This clone was counted a few times. J is TRBJ2-1 and V is TRBV12-3 or TRBV12-4, with 7 bases matching TRBD1. The CDR3 extends over 13 amino acids. The V segment lost 7 bases and the J segment 9 bases; nucleotides outside the gene matches: 9. CDR3 bases: TGTGCCAGCATTCTACAGGGGCGGCTTGAGCAGTTCTTC. Its translation is CASILQGRLEQFF.

This rearrangement joins TRBV19 to TRBJ1-2; D remains ambiguous. Trimming pared 5 bases from V and 4 bases from J, leaving 11 bases between. Per germline, CDR1 LNHDA and CDR2 SQIVND (reference sequence). The CDR3 loop spans 13 amino acids. DNA for the CDR3: TGTGCCAGTAGTCCCCGAACGGGCTATGGCTACACCTTC. Protein: CASSPRTGYGYTF.

The chain is built from TRBV2 and TRBJ1-2; possible D gene TRBD1, 5 bases. Germline CDR1 and CDR2: SNHLY and FYNNEI. V lost 4 bases and J 4 bases, leaving 19 bases between the germline ends. The CDR3 runs 16 residues. CDR3: CASSARRQGGGYGYTF. The CDR3 nucleotides are TGTGCCAGCAGTGCTAGAAGGCAGGGTGGCGGCTATGGCTACACCTTC.

A note on this clone: Other DNA sequences in the sample encode the same CDR3. The chain recombines TRBV7-2 with TRBJ2-7, with TRBD1 matching 7 bases. With 2 bases clipped from V and 4 bases from J, the junction kept 2 bases outside the gene matches. The germline gives CDR1 SGHTA, CDR2 FQGNSA. The CDR3 runs to 13 residues. In DNA form, the CDR3 reads TGTGCCAGCAGCTTACTACAGGGGTACGAGCAGTACTTC. This gives the protein CASSLLQGYEQYF.

V is TRBV4-2 and J is TRBJ2-7; the D gene is possibly TRBD1 (6 bases). Germline CDR1 reads LGHNA; CDR2 reads YNFKEQ. Trimming removed 0 bases from V and 0 bases from J, with 9 bases in between. The CDR3 consists of 15 residues. The CDR3 coding sequence is TGTGCCAGCAGCCAAGAACAGGGTACCTCCTACGAGCAGTACTTC. This encodes CASSQEQGTSYEQYF.